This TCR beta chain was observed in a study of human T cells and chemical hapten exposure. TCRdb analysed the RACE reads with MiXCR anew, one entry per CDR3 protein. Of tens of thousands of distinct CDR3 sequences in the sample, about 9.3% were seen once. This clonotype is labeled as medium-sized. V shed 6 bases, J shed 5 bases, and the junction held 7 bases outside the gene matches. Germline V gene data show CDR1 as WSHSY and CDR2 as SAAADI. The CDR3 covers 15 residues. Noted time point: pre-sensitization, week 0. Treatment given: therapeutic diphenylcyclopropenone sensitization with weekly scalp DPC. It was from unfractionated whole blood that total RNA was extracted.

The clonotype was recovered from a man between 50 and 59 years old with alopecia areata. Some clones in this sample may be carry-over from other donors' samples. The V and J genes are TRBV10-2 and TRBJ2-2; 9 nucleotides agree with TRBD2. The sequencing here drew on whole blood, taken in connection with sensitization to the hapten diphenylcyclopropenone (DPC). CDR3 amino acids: CASSQLAGGTGELFF. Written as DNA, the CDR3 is TGCGCCAGCAGCCAACTAGCGGGTGGGACCGGGGAGCTGTTTTTT.